This T cell receptor beta chain is drawn from a study of early T cells in non-severe SARS-CoV-2 infection. General study points: Clonotype matching in VDJdb favored anti-spike CD8 responses and did not capture private and CD4 specificities.

This clonotype came up a few times. Its antigen is as yet unknown. cDNA molecules, individually, were tagged with unique molecular identifiers. TCRdb reprocessed the 5' RACE reads via MiXCR and lists one record per CDR3 protein. This sample has about 72,000 distinct CDR3 sequences, with over 9.5% found just once. V was clipped by 4 bases and J by 2 bases, with 17 bases between them. The CDR3 spans 16 residues. In germline, CDR1 is KGHSH, CDR2 LQKENI. The source is an adult who was a healthcare worker with PCR-confirmed SARS-CoV-2 infection or an uninfected control (not recorded which). Sequencing used whole blood, obtained at baseline. The rearrangement uses TRBV18 and TRBJ2-5; weak D call: TRBD2 (5 bases). CDR3 region: CASSQIAKLVQETQYF. The CDR3 DNA reads TGTGCCAGCTCACAGATCGCAAAACTAGTACAAGAGACCCAGTACTTC.